This T cell receptor (beta chain) emerged from a study of cytomegalovirus exposure and HLA in healthy donors. The overall study: In a later analysis, it was reported that the approximately 110 validation repertoires had been produced on the same platform as the 550 to 850 repertoires belonging to the first cohort.

From the 120-subject validation cohort, which was separate from the roughly 610-subject first cohort, the donors were drawn. Repertoires were generated with immunoSEQ multiplex PCR, while TCRdb's copy carries only in-frame clones and drops some. Here the sample spans some 120,000 clones, roughly 86% being singletons. Comments on this clone: Its antigen is not known.

CDR1 and CDR2 (germline): LNHDA, SQIVND (reference sequence). The CDR3 totals 13 residues. Trimming took off 1 base at V and 5 bases at J, with 6 bases between the two ends. General study results and limits: In a later analysis, first-cohort TCR clusters were found to tend to co-occur in the 120 validation repertoires. Among TCR beta chains, those listed as cytomegalovirus-associated numbered 164.

The receptor comes from a man aged 25-45 years in good health and CMV-seronegative. The rearrangement joins TRBV19 to TRBJ2-1; no reliable D call. The sample taken for sequencing was PBMCs. The CDR3 spells CASSIAPNNEQFF. In nucleotides, the CDR3 is TGTGCCAGTAGTATAGCCCCCAACAATGAGCAGTTCTTC.